This TCR beta chain was observed in a study of OX40 agonist ivuxolimab in advanced cancers. At the level of the whole study: Ivuxolimab, which targeted the costimulatory receptor OX40 (CD134), was an agonistic, fully human IgG2 monoclonal antibody. The paper describes the monotherapy dose-escalation part (N ≈ 49 patients) of the phase I trial of ivuxolimab. Prior anti-PD-1, anti-PD-L1 or anti-CTLA-4 therapy was permitted, and checkpoint inhibitors had been received by about 44% of dose-escalation patients. Among the approximately 50 dose-escalation patients, approximately 20 had hepatocellular carcinoma, around 15 melanoma, 9 renal cell carcinoma and 9 head and neck cancer. Peripheral TCRbeta sequencing aimed to test whether ivuxolimab altered TCR sequence diversity and caused clonal T-cell expansion. Intravenous ivuxolimab was administered to patients every 2 weeks at six dose levels: 0.01, 0.1, 0.3, 1.5, 3 and 10 mg/kg. In the dose-escalation cohort, around 80% of patients were male, and the mean age was roughly 60 years with a range of roughly 23 to 79. Partial responses occurred in three dose-escalation patients: two with cutaneous melanoma and one with hepatocellular carcinoma. Study-wide findings and limitations: In partial responders in the 0.1-3.0 mg/kg groups, normalized peripheral clonal expansion was found to be among the lowest, especially among CD8+ T cells. Antigen specificity was not determined for the clonally expanded peripheral T cells. Low levels of normalized T-cell clonal expansion were also seen in some nonresponding patients. On average, CD8+ T cells showed more expanded clones than CD4+ T cells after ivuxolimab. Clonal expansion of both CD4+ and CD8+ blood T cells was observed from baseline to week 6 at doses 0.1 to 3.0 mg/kg.

As encoded in the germline V gene, CDR1 is SGHDT while CDR2 is YYEEEE. The CDR3 spans 14 residues, from the cysteine through the phenylalanine. The retained sequence is limited to the CDR3, 42 bases, with the frame set at the first base. Trimming removed 3 bases from V and 5 bases from J; the gene matches leave 7 bases unexplained. Patients with autoimmune disease history or receiving systemic immunosuppression were excluded from the trial. Peripheral blood for TCR sequencing was collected from all dose cohorts at baseline, on cycle 4 day 1, and on cycle 7 day 1. The samples were drawn from a first-in-human, open-label, multicenter phase I dose-escalation trial of ivuxolimab. Adults with locally advanced or metastatic melanoma, renal cell, hepatocellular, or head and neck squamous cell carcinoma were enrolled in the trial. CD4+ and CD8+ T cells were sorted separately from peripheral blood before TCR sequencing.

Turning to this clone: Its specific antigen is unknown. No qualities accompany the bases; no much larger clone lies one base away.

For sequencing of the TCRbeta CDR3 region, genomic DNA was extracted from the sorted cells. The immunoSEQ Assay was used to sequence the TCRbeta CDR3 regions. The table comes from immuneACCESS by way of TCRdb, which keeps in-frame sequences with V and J called. Part of the clones is missing from these tables; in studies checked, under half for an unresolved V gene and the rest for unknown reasons. This sample is represented by over 30,000 clones; 84% of them were singletons. The top ten clonotypes cover approximately 1.8% of the sample. The material sequenced was CD4+ or CD8+ T cells sorted from blood, taken in a trial of the OX40 agonist ivuxolimab. This sequence originates from an adult with an advanced solid tumor such as melanoma, head and neck, liver or kidney cancer. Here the chain combines TRBV5-6 and TRBJ1-2, and 7 junction bases match TRBD1. The DNA reads as follows: TGTGCCAGCAGCTCCAGGGGGGTTCGGTATGGCTACACCTTC. Its amino acids are CASSSRGVRYGYTF.